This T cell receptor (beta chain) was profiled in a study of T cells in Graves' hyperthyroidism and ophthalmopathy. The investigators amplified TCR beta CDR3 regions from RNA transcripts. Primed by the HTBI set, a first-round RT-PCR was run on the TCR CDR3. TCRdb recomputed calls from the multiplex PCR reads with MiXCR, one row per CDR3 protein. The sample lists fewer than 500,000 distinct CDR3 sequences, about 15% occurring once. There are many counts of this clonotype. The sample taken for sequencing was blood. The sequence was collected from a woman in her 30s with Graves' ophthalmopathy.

The CDR3 here is CSGVAGNNIQYF. CDR3 nucleotide sequence: TGCAGCGGGGTGGCGGGGAACAACATTCAGTACTTC. This chain joins TRBV20-1 and TRBJ2-4, with D possibly being TRBD2 (6 bases). Germline V gene sequence: CDR1 DFQATT, CDR2 SNEGSKA (reference sequence). CDR3 length: 12 amino acids.